These 6 T cell receptor beta chains were sequenced from one sample in a study of blood T cell repertoires in COVID-19. Profiled with immunoSEQ multiplex PCR; TCRdb holds only in-frame clones, not every one. The data contain about 150,000 clones, roughly 80% of them singletons. The sequenced sample consisted of peripheral blood. These receptors were collected from an elderly man with acute or convalescent COVID-19.

As regards this clone: This specimen includes other DNA sequences encoding the same CDR3. The chain is built from TRBV4-3 and TRBJ1-1, with 8 bases fitting TRBD1. V shed 1 base and J 5 bases; nucleotides not matched to a gene: 6. Per the germline V gene, CDR1 is LGHNA and CDR2 is YSLEER. CDR3 length equals 15 residues. CDR3 protein: CASSQGTGLGTEAFF. CDR3 bases: TGCGCCAGCAGCCAAGGGACAGGGTTGGGGACTGAAGCTTTCTTT.

This clone appeared a few times. The J gene is TRBJ2-3, the V gene TRBV5-4, with 7 bases fitting TRBD1. V trimming: 0 bases; J trimming: 2 bases; junction bases outside the gene matches: 3. Germline lookup yields CDR1 SGHNT and CDR2 YYREEE (reference sequence). The length of the CDR3 is 15 residues. CDR3 region: CASSLDRGYTDTQYF. The CDR3 DNA reads TGTGCCAGCAGCTTGGACAGGGGCTACACAGATACGCAGTATTTT.

The chain recombines TRBV25-1 with TRBJ1-1; D might be TRBD1 (5 bases). Trimming left V 7 bases short and J 0 bases short, with 15 bases between. In germline, CDR1 is MGHDK, CDR2 SYGVNS. This CDR3 has 15 residues. CDR3 DNA sequence: TGTGCCAGCACCGCCTCCAGGGCTATGAACACTGAAGCTTTCTTT. Its protein product is CASTASRAMNTEAFF. The full variable domain, with the rest looked up from reference TRBV25-1 and TRBJ1-1, is EADIYQTPRYLVIGTGKKITLECSQTMGHDKMYWYQQDPGMELHLIHYSYGVNSTEKGDLSSESTVSRIRTEHFPLTLESARPSHTSQYLCASTASRAMNTEAFFGQGTRLTVV.

On this clone: One end of the junction is discordant with germline, which a read error may explain. The rearrangement joins TRBV27 to TRBJ2-7; 7 bases are a match to TRBD2. Germline V CDR1 and CDR2: MNHEY, SMNVEV (reference sequence). CDR3 size: 14 residues. CDR3 sequence: CASSLQGASGVHHF. DNA of the CDR3: TGTGCCAGCAGTTTGCAGGGTGCTAGCGGAGTGCACCACTTC.

This chain joins TRBV27 and TRBJ2-6, with 10 bases identical to TRBD2. Germline V CDR1 and CDR2: MNHEY, SMNVEV (reference sequence). V was pared by 6 bases and J by 2 bases, with 7 bases of the junction left unmatched. The CDR3 covers 17 residues. The CDR3 here is CASRPERGGPGANVLTF. DNA of the CDR3: TGTGCCAGCAGGCCTGAGCGGGGGGGCCCTGGGGCCAACGTCCTGACTTTC.

In this sample, this clone turned up once. The chain recombines TRBV2 with TRBJ2-4; D ambiguous. This CDR3 has 10 amino acids. Germline V gives CDR1 SNHLY, CDR2 FYNNEI. Trimming removed 0 bases at V and 13 bases at J, with 4 bases between. The CDR3 DNA follows: TGTGCCAGCAGTGAAGCTAGCCAGTACTTC. Protein product: CASSEASQYF.